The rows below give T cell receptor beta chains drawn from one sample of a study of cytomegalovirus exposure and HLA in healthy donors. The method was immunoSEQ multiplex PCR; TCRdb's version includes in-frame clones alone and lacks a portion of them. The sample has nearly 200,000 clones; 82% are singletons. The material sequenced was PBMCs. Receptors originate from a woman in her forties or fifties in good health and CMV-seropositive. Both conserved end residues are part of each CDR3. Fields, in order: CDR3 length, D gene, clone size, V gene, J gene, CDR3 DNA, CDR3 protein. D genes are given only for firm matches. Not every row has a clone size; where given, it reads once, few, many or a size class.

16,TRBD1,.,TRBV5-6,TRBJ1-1,TGTGCCAGCAGCATCACCGGGACAGGGATGAACACTGAAGCTTTCTTT,CASSITGTGMNTEAFF
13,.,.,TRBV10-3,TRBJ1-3,TGTGCCATCAGTGTTAGTAGTTCGGACACCATATATTTT,CAISVSSSDTIYF
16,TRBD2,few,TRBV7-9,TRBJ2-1,TGTGCCAGCAGCTCCGCCCTAGCGGGAGGATACAATGAGCAGTTCTTC,CASSSALAGGYNEQFF
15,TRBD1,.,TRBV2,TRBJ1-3,TGTGCCAGCAGCAAGGGGGCGGGTGTCGGAAACACCATATATTTT,CASSKGAGVGNTIYF
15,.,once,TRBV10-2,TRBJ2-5,TGCGCCAGCAGCCGAGCGCGAGGGCCGCAAGAGACCCAGTACTTC,CASSRARGPQETQYF
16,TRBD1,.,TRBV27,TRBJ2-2,TGTGCCAGCAGTTTAAGGGACAGGGGGGGAACCGGGGAGCTGTTTTTT,CASSLRDRGGTGELFF
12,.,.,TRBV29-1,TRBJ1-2,TGCAGCGTTGTAGAAAGGGGCTATGGCTACACCTTC,CSVVERGYGYTF
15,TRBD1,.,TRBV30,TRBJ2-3,TGTGCCTGGAGTGTACCGACAGGGGAAACAGATACGCAGTATTTT,CAWSVPTGETDTQYF
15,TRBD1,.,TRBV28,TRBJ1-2,TGTGCCAGCAGTTTTATTGGGACAGAGAACTATGGCTACACCTTC,CASSFIGTENYGYTF
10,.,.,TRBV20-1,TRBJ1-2,TGCAGTGCTCCGAGGGTGGGCTACACCTTC,CSAPRVGYTF
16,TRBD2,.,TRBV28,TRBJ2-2,TGTGCCAGCAGTTTAGTGGGGCGGGGGGACACCGGGGAGCTGTTTTTT,CASSLVGRGDTGELFF
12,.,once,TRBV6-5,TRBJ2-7,TGTGCCAGCAGTCTATCTTACTACGAGCAGTACTTC,CASSLSYYEQYF
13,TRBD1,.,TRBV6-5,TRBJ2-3,TGTGCCATCTTTCGACAGGGCGGGGATACGCAGTATTTT,CAIFRQGGDTQYF
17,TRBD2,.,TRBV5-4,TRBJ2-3,TGTGCCAGCAGCTCTTGGACTAGCGGGTATAGCACAGATACGCAGTATTTT,CASSSWTSGYSTDTQYF
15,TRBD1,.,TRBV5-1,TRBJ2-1,TGCGCCAGCAGCTTGGGGCAGGGGGCGCGAAATGAGCAGTTCTTC,CASSLGQGARNEQFF
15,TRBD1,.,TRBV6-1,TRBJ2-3,TGTGCCAGCAGCACCAGGGGGCTAAATGGAGATACGCAGTATTTT,CASSTRGLNGDTQYF
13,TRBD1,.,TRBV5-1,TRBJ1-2,TGCGCCAGCACTTCGGACAGGCCCTATGGCTACACCTTC,CASTSDRPYGYTF
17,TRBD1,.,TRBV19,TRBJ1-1,TGTGCCAGTAGCCTTCGGGCAGGGGGCCTTATGAACACTGAAGCTTTCTTT,CASSLRAGGLMNTEAFF
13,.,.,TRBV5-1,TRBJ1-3,TGCGCCAGCAGCTTGGAGCCTTCGGGCACCATATATTTT,CASSLEPSGTIYF
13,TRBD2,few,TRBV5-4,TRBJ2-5,TGTGCCAGCAGCTGGACTAGTAGTGAGGCCCAGTACTTC,CASSWTSSEAQYF
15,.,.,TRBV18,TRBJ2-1,TGTGCCAGCTCAAGCACTACCATCCCAGGGAATGAGCAGTTCTTC,CASSSTTIPGNEQFF
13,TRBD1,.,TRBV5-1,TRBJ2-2,TGCGCCAGCAGCTTGGGAACGACAGGGACGCTGTTTTTT,CASSLGTTGTLFF
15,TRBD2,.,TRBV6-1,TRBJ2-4,TGTGCCAGCAGTGAACTCAGCGGGGGATTGAACATTCAGTACTTC,CASSELSGGLNIQYF
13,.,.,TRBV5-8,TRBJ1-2,TGTGCCAGCAGCTTGGCAGGGGTTGATGGCTACACCTTC,CASSLAGVDGYTF
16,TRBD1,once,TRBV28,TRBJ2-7,TGTGCCAGCAGGTCGGGACAGGGTCTCAATCCCTACGAGCAGTACTTC,CASRSGQGLNPYEQYF
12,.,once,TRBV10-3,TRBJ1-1,TGTGCCATCAGCCAAGGAGGGACTGAAGCTTTCTTT,CAISQGGTEAFF
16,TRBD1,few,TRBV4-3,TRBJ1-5,TGCGCCAGCAGCCAAGATGGACAGGGTCCTACTCAGCCCCAGCATTTT,CASSQDGQGPTQPQHF
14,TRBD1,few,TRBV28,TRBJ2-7,TGTGCCAGCATTGGGAGACAGGGGGCGCGGGAGCAGTACTTC,CASIGRQGAREQYF
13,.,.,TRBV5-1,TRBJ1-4,TGCGCCAGCAGCCAAGTAGGGGATGAAAAACTGTTTTTT,CASSQVGDEKLFF
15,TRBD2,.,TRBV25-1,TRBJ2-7,TGTGCCAGCAGCAAACCGGGACTAGGAGGTTACGAGCAGTACTTC,CASSKPGLGGYEQYF
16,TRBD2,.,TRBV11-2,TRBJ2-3,TGTGCCAGCAGCTTTATCAGCCCGGGAGGGGGGGATACGCAGTATTTT,CASSFISPGGGDTQYF
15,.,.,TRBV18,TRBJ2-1,TGTGCCAGCTCCCTCGCGGAGGGCCGGTACAATGAGCAGTTCTTC,CASSLAEGRYNEQFF
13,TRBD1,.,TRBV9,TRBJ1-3,TGTGCCAGCAGCGACAGGGGTGGAAACACCATATATTTT,CASSDRGGNTIYF
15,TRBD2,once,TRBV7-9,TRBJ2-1,TGTGCCAGCAGCTTAGTGGGACTAGATAACAATGAGCAGTTCTTC,CASSLVGLDNNEQFF
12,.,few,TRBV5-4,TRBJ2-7,TGTGCCAGCAGCTTTCCCAGGGGCGAGCAGTACTTC,CASSFPRGEQYF
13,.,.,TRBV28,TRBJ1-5,TGTGCCAGCAGTTCCAGGGGAGTGGAGCCCCAGCATTTT,CASSSRGVEPQHF
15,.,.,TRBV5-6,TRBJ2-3,TGTGCCAGCAGCTTGTTACAGGACAGCACAGATACGCAGTATTTT,CASSLLQDSTDTQYF
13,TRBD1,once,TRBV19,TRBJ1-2,TGTGCCAGTAGTTCGGGACAGAAATATGGCTACACCTTC,CASSSGQKYGYTF
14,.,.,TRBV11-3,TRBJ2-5,TGTGCCAGCAGCTTAGATCCCAGGGCCGAGACCCAGTACTTC,CASSLDPRAETQYF
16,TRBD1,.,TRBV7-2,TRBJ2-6,TGTGCCAGCAGCCAGCGACAGGGGTCGGGGGCCAACGTCCTGACTTTC,CASSQRQGSGANVLTF
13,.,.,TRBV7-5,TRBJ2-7,TGTGTCAGAAGCGCGGCCCCGGCTTACGAGCAGTACTTC,CVRSAAPAYEQYF
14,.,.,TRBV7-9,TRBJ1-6,TGTGCCAGCAGCCAGGGACACGATTATTCACCCCTCCACTTT,CASSQGHDYSPLHF
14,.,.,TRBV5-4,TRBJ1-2,TGTGCCAGCAGCATTAGGACTGGAGATTATGGCTACACCTTC,CASSIRTGDYGYTF
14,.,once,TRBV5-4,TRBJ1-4,TGTGCCAGCAGCTTGGGCCTCACTGATGAAAAACTGTTTTTT,CASSLGLTDEKLFF
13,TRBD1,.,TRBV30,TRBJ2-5,TGTGCCTGGAGTCCGGGACAGTGGGAGACCCAGTACTTC,CAWSPGQWETQYF
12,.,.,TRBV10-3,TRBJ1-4,TGTGCCATCAGTGATACTGTTGAAAAACTGTTTTTT,CAISDTVEKLFF